This T cell receptor beta chain emerged from a study of blood T cell repertoires in COVID-19. Study context: Specimens from acute and convalescent COVID-19 originated in the United States, Italy and Spain. T cells, B-cell-depleted T cells, or PBMCs provided the cDNA or gDNA that served as material.

Per germline, CDR1 SGHTA and CDR2 FQGNSA. V was pared by 5 bases and J by 3 bases, with 6 bases of the junction left unmatched. The CDR3 has 15 residues. Clones were read by immunoSEQ multiplex PCR, and TCRdb kept only the in-frame ones, dropping some. This table holds a few hundred thousand clones, 85% to 90% found once. Living in 25 or so US areas, the participants were between roughly 18 and 89 years of age. Cohort 3 recovery required two negative PCRs, clearance, or symptom resolution. Input material: PBMCs or T cells enriched from blood (not recorded which). This TCR came from a woman aged 30 to 39 who had recovered from COVID-19. The chain recombines TRBV7-2 with TRBJ2-7; 11 bases agree with TRBD1. The CDR3 is CASSPGQGAYYEQYF. CDR3 nucleotides: TGTGCCAGCAGCCCAGGACAGGGGGCTTACTACGAGCAGTACTTC.